This T cell receptor (beta chain) is from a study of blood T cell repertoires in COVID-19. Study as a whole: Samples of COVID-19 (acute and convalescent) were obtained from the United States, Italy and Spain.

From germline, CDR1 is MNHEY and CDR2 SVGAGI. V was pared by 8 bases and J by 0 bases, with 10 bases between. The CDR3 sequence is 14 residues long. Study processing details: Reference gene primers were amplified, and this amplification served to estimate nucleated cell counts. Generated by immunoSEQ multiplex PCR, the TCRdb table keeps only in-frame clones and is missing some. Clone size and the V and J calls come from that table; the DNA yielded D and trimming. The sample has about 130,000 clones, roughly nine tenths seen once. This receptor was obtained from a man aged 45 to 65 with COVID-19, enrolled during active disease. The chain couples TRBV6-5 to TRBJ1-4; D ambiguous. The source material was peripheral blood. The CDR3 DNA sequence: TGTGCCAGCTTACCGACTGCAACTAATGAAAAACTGTTTTTT. Translated, it gives CASLPTATNEKLFF.